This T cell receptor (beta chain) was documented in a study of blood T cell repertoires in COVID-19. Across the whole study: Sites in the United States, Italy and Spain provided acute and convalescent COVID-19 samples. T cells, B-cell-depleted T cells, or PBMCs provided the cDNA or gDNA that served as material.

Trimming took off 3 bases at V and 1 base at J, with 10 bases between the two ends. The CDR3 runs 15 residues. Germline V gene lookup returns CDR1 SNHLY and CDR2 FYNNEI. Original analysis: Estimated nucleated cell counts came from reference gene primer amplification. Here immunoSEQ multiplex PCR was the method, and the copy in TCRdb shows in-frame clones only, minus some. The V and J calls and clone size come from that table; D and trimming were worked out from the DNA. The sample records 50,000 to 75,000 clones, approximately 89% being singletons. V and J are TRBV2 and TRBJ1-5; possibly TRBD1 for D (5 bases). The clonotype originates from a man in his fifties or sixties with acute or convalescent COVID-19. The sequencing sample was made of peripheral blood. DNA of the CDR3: TGTGCCAGCAGTGACAGGGTGGGGAGCAATCAGCCCCAGCATTTT. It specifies CASSDRVGSNQPQHF.